The 7 T cell receptor beta chains in this list originate from one sample, sequenced in a study of shared clonotypes between healthy human individuals. Produced via immunoSEQ multiplex PCR; TCRdb's table is partial and in-frame only. The data contain some 89,000 clones, roughly two thirds of them singletons. Sequencing was carried out using memory CD8+ T cells sorted from blood. Subset noted: CD45RO+ cells pooled with CCR7-negative TemRA cells. Receptor source: a man between 25 and 39 years old in good health.

V usage is TRBV4-2 and J usage is TRBJ2-7, with TRBD2 matching 9 bases. This CDR3 is 13 amino acids long. After removal of 3 bases from V and 3 bases from J, the junction contained 0 bases not matched to a gene. The germline gives CDR1 LGHNA, CDR2 YNFKEQ. The CDR3 sequence: CASSQTSGYEQYF. In nucleotides, the CDR3 is TGTGCCAGCAGCCAGACTAGCGGCTACGAGCAGTACTTC.

V and J are TRBV7-9 and TRBJ2-1; 11 nucleotides agree with TRBD2. Germline-derived CDR1 and CDR2 are SEHNR and FQNEAQ (reference sequence). There are 16 residues in the CDR3. The V and J ends lost 1 base and 4 bases, in that order; junction bases with no gene match: 3. The CDR3 sequence: CASSLGLAGGYNEQFF. In DNA form, the CDR3 reads TGTGCCAGCAGCTTAGGGTTAGCGGGAGGGTACAATGAGCAGTTCTTC.

The chain recombines TRBV10-2 with TRBJ2-7, with D tentatively TRBD2 (5 bases). Germline V gene data show CDR1 as WSHSY and CDR2 as SAAADI. With 4 bases removed from V and 2 bases from J, the gap between germline ends came to 9 bases. The CDR3 is 13 amino acids. CDR3 DNA sequence: TGCGCCAGCAGTGGACTATCCCCCTACGAGCAGTACTTC. Amino acid sequence: CASSGLSPYEQYF.

This clone turned up a few times. The chain has TRBV27 and TRBJ2-3; D is perhaps TRBD1 (6 bases). With 8 bases removed from V and 2 bases from J, the gap between germline ends came to 14 bases. The CDR3 has 14 amino acids. Germline lookup yields CDR1 MNHEY and CDR2 SMNVEV (reference sequence). The CDR3 loop is CASAGQMNTDTQYF. The CDR3 DNA follows: TGTGCCAGCGCAGGACAGATGAACACAGATACGCAGTATTTT.

The chain uses TRBV7-9 and TRBJ2-7; perhaps TRBD1 as D (5 bases). This CDR3 region has 13 residues. Germline V lookup: CDR1 SEHNR, CDR2 FQNEAQ (reference sequence). Trimming shortened V by 1 base and J by 3 bases, and 7 bases separated the two germline ends. CDR3 sequence (DNA): TGTGCCAGCAGCTTAGAGGACAACTACGAGCAGTACTTC. Translation: CASSLEDNYEQYF.

In its sample, this clone was seen many times. V is TRBV4-1 and J is TRBJ2-3; D may be TRBD1 (6 bases). The germline V gene encodes CDR1 MGHRA and CDR2 YSYEKL. V was clipped by 3 bases and J by 3 bases, with 7 bases between them. This CDR3 comprises 13 residues. This CDR3 reads CASSHGQTDTQYF. CDR3 DNA: TGCGCCAGCAGCCACGGACAGACAGATACGCAGTATTTT.

This clone occurred a few times. The CDR3 here is CASSYLGLVSSEQYF. The CDR3 nucleotides are TGTGCCAGCAGTTATTTAGGGTTGGTGTCAAGCGAGCAGTACTTC. The V gene is TRBV6-9, the J gene TRBJ2-7; D is unresolved. From germline, CDR1 is MNHGY and CDR2 SVAAGI. V was pared by 1 base and J by 6 bases, with 16 bases between. This CDR3 is built from 15 residues.